These 12 T cell receptor beta chains were sequenced from one sample in a study of CD8 T cells in ankylosing spondylitis (TCRdb year 2017). Results and caveats for the whole study, not just this receptor: Blood from ankylosing spondylitis patients appeared to be characterized by a TCR beta motif made up of several highly homologous amino acid variants.

The protocol used for the library was 5' RACE. Instrument on record: Illumina HiSeq 2500. TCRdb took the public reads, trimmed them with fastp at Q25, ran MiXCR for clone calling and kept in-frame beta chains. CDR3 protein duplicates are merged, each entry listing the most common genes and DNA. Counted in this sample were around 890,000 distinct CDR3 sequences; 12% of them appeared once. Of the sample, 0.51% is held by the ten largest clones. Their cognate antigens are unknown. Source material: blood, either unsorted or a sorted T cell fraction (not recorded which). Receptors originate from a male donor with ankylosing spondylitis.

The chain combines TRBV7-2 with TRBJ2-5, with D possibly being TRBD1 or TRBD2 (6 bases each). CDR3 length: 16 residues. Trimming took 4 bases from V and 2 from J, leaving 17 bases between them. Looked up from germline, CDR1 is SGHTA and CDR2 is FQGNSA. CDR3 loop: CASSSSLRGRQETQYF. CDR3 nucleotides: TGTGCCAGCAGCTCTTCCCTTAGGGGGAGGCAAGAGACCCAGTACTTC.

V gene TRBV7-2 combines with J gene TRBJ2-5; 8 bases are shared with TRBD2. From germline, CDR1 is SGHTA and CDR2 FQGNSA. J was trimmed by 7 bases and V by 5 bases; bases with no gene match: 15. CDR3 length: 16 residues. For the CDR3, the DNA is TGTGCCAGCAGCCTTTCTGGTAGCGGGGCCCCGGGGACCCAGTACTTC. Encoded protein: CASSLSGSGAPGTQYF.

The chain recombines TRBV3-1 with TRBJ2-1, with D perhaps assigned TRBD1 or TRBD2 (5 bases each). From germline, CDR1 is LGHDT and CDR2 YNNKEL (reference sequence). This CDR3 region has 14 residues. Trimming removed 6 bases at V and 9 bases at J, with 18 bases between. CDR3 region: CASSRTGAQSEQFF. In DNA form, the CDR3 reads TGTGCCAGCAGTCGGACCGGGGCGCAGTCTGAGCAGTTCTTC.

This clonotype was seen only a few times. The rearrangement uses TRBV7-9 and TRBJ2-1, with 7 bases identical to TRBD2. The CDR3 runs to 14 residues. The germline V gene has CDR1 SEHNR and CDR2 FQNEAQ (reference sequence). V shed 3 bases, J shed 7 bases, and the junction held 6 bases outside the gene matches. CDR3 nucleotide sequence: TGTGCCAGCAGCTTCGGGACTACAGGTAATGAGCAGTTCTTC. It yields the protein CASSFGTTGNEQFF.

In its sample, this clonotype was seen a few times. The chain links TRBV10-3 to TRBJ2-1; D unresolved. Germline V lookup: CDR1 ENHRY, CDR2 SYGVKD. The CDR3 runs 16 residues. Trimming shortened V by 3 bases and J by 3 bases, and 15 bases separated the two germline ends. CDR3 sequence reads: CAISDITDKNYNEQFF. In DNA, the CDR3 is TGTGCCATCAGTGATATAACAGACAAAAACTACAATGAGCAGTTCTTC.

In its sample, this clonotype was seen a few times. The CDR3 region is CASSVRQGQEQYF. Here the CDR3 DNA reads TGTGCCAGCAGCGTCCGACAGGGTCAAGAGCAGTACTTC. The V call is TRBV7-2, the J call TRBJ2-7; 7 bases are a match to TRBD1. Germline CDR1 and CDR2: SGHTA and FQGNSA. CDR3 length: 13 amino acids. V shed 5 bases, J shed 7 bases, and the junction held 8 bases outside the gene matches. The entire variable domain, with the rest obtained from reference TRBV7-2 and TRBJ2-7, is as follows: GAGVSQSPSNKVTEKGKDVELRCDPISGHTALYWYRQSLGQGLEFLIYFQGNSAPDKSGLPSDRFSAERTGGSVSTLTIQRTQQEDSAVYLCASSVRQGQEQYFGPGTRLTVT.

V usage is TRBV20-1 and J usage is TRBJ2-6, with D perhaps assigned TRBD1 or TRBD2 (5 bases each). Per germline, CDR1 DFQATT and CDR2 SNEGSKA (reference sequence). Trimming stripped 3 bases from V and 0 bases from J, with 18 bases between. The CDR3 length is 18 residues. The CDR3: CSARAPGRWSSGANVLTF. CDR3 DNA sequence: TGCAGTGCTAGGGCCCCGGGACGGTGGTCCTCTGGGGCCAACGTCCTGACTTTC.

This sequence joins TRBV29-1 and TRBJ2-5; D tentatively reads TRBD1 or TRBD2 (5 bases each). The V and J ends lost 4 bases and 5 bases respectively, with 14 bases between them. Germline assignment: CDR1 SQVTM and CDR2 ANQGSEA. The CDR3 consists of 13 residues. The CDR3 region is CSVVGRGAETQYF. The CDR3 DNA reads TGCAGCGTTGTGGGGCGAGGGGCGGAGACCCAGTACTTC.

This clonotype was recorded at least ten times. The chain couples TRBV5-1 to TRBJ2-7; no firm D call. The CDR3 is 15 residues long. Germline-derived CDR1 and CDR2 are SGHRS and YFSETQ. Trimming removed 1 base at V and 0 bases at J, with 11 bases between. The CDR3: CASSLRMTSSYEQYF. CDR3 DNA sequence: TGCGCCAGCAGCTTGAGGATGACGAGCTCCTACGAGCAGTACTTC.

In this sample, this clonotype turned up a few times. The chain joins TRBV27 to TRBJ2-5; 11 positions agree with TRBD2. Germline CDR1 MNHEY, CDR2 SMNVEV (reference sequence). Trimming cost V 6 bases and J 2 bases; bases outside gene matches: 8. CDR3 size: 16 residues. The CDR3 sequence: CASRITSGGLQETQYF. CDR3 coding DNA: TGTGCCAGCAGGATCACTAGCGGGGGATTACAAGAGACCCAGTACTTC.

The chain combines TRBV20-1 with TRBJ2-5; the match to TRBD2 covers 9 bases. The CDR3 is made up of 15 amino acids. CDR1 DFQATT and CDR2 SNEGSKA come from the germline V gene (reference sequence). The J segment lost 3 bases and the V segment lost 6 bases, leaving 11 bases of the junction unmatched. CDR3 amino acids: CSAPRGSGGKETQYF. The CDR3 coding sequence is TGCAGTGCCCCCCGGGGTAGCGGGGGAAAAGAGACCCAGTACTTC.

This clonotype has ten or more counts. This rearrangement joins TRBV29-1 to TRBJ1-1, with D unclear. Germline loops: CDR1 SQVTM, CDR2 ANQGSEA. The CDR3 is 11 amino acids. V gave up 6 bases and J gave up 11 bases, with 16 bases separating them. The CDR3 is CSVLTGPAAFF. DNA for the CDR3: TGCAGCGTCCTAACCGGGCCAGCGGCTTTCTTT. The full variable domain, completed using reference TRBV29-1 and TRBJ1-1, is SAVISQKPSRDICQRGTSLTIQCQVDSQVTMMFWYRQQPGQSLTLIATANQGSEATYESGFVIDKFPISRPNLTFSTLTVSNMSPEDSSIYLCSVLTGPAAFFGQGTRLTVV.